The T cell receptor (beta chain) described here comes from a study of T cell repertoires in MIS-A myocarditis. V lost 4 bases, J lost 5 bases, and 14 bases lay in between. CDR3 length: 15 residues. Germline loops: CDR1 SGHNT, CDR2 YENEEA. Assay used: immunoSEQ multiplex PCR; TCRdb lists only in-frame clones, some missing. The sample has 15,000 or so clones; 70% to 85% are singletons. The sequencing sample was made of left ventricle heart tissue obtained at autopsy. The sequence was collected from a man aged 18 to 29 with fulminant myocarditis from multisystem inflammatory syndrome in adults (MIS-A) after COVID-19. The V gene is TRBV11-3, the J gene TRBJ2-2; perhaps D is TRBD1 or TRBD2 (6 bases each). DNA for the CDR3: TGTGCCAGCAGCTCCCACCTAGGGGGGACCGGGGAGCTGTTTTTT. Translating gives CASSSHLGGTGELFF.